Listed here are 21 T cell receptor beta chains from one sample, sequenced in a study of chemoradiotherapy in HPV16-positive cancers. Sequencing used immunoSEQ multiplex PCR; TCRdb keeps in-frame clones, though not all of them. The repertoire includes 20,000 to 25,000 clones, roughly 90% of them detected once, and 4.5% to 7% sits in the top ten. The sequenced sample was blood, obtained from a patient who underwent chemoradiotherapy. The receptor set was obtained from a human donor with HPV-associated anogenital cancer.

This rearrangement joins TRBV7-2 to TRBJ1-2, with D possibly being TRBD1 (5 bases). Germline V gene lookup returns CDR1 SGHTA and CDR2 FQGNSA. Trimming cost V 5 bases and J 3 bases, with 10 bases left between them. This CDR3 has 13 residues. The CDR3 DNA follows: TGTGCCAGCAGCCCCGGCAGGGACTATGGCTACACCTTC. Its translation is CASSPGRDYGYTF.

This chain uses TRBV10-3 with TRBJ2-7, with D unclear. Germline V gene lookup returns CDR1 ENHRY and CDR2 SYGVKD. The CDR3 sequence is 13 residues long. The V end was cut by 4 bases, the J end by 5 bases, with 12 bases between. This CDR3 is CAISGFGFNEQYF. The CDR3 DNA sequence: TGTGCCATCAGTGGTTTCGGCTTCAACGAGCAGTACTTC.

The rearrangement joins TRBV7-7 to TRBJ2-2; D possibly corresponds to TRBD1 (5 bases). The CDR3 has 15 amino acids. Germline V CDR1 and CDR2: SSHAT, FNYEAQ (reference sequence). Trimming took off 4 bases at V and 1 base at J, with 10 bases between the two ends. In DNA, the CDR3 is TGTGCCAGCAGCTCAGGGTCGTGGAACACCGGGGAGCTGTTTTTT. Translated, it gives CASSSGSWNTGELFF.

This rearrangement joins TRBV10-1 to TRBJ1-5, with D perhaps TRBD1 (5 bases). The germline CDR1 and CDR2 sequences are WNHNN and SYGVQD (reference sequence). The CDR3 is made up of 14 amino acids. The ends were cut back, 3 bases at V and 8 bases at J, with 14 bases in the middle. Here the CDR3 reads CASSEERGLEPQHF. CDR3 nucleotides: TGCGCCAGCAGTGAAGAGCGGGGCCTGGAGCCCCAGCATTTT.

This sequence joins TRBV2 and TRBJ2-3; possible D gene TRBD2, 5 bases. Trimming shortened V by 6 bases and J by 2 bases, and 12 bases separated the two germline ends. The CDR3 is 14 amino acids. Looked up from germline, CDR1 is SNHLY and CDR2 is FYNNEI. The CDR3 sequence: CASRMDLHTDTQYF. CDR3 bases: TGTGCCAGCAGGATGGACTTACACACAGATACGCAGTATTTT.

The chain joins TRBV5-5 to TRBJ1-3; D might be TRBD1 (6 bases). Per germline, CDR1 SGHKS and CDR2 YYEKEE (reference sequence). There are 15 residues in the CDR3. V gave up 2 bases and J gave up 3 bases, with 12 bases separating them. In DNA form, the CDR3 reads TGTGCCAGCAGCTTCGGAGGGGGGGTTGGAAACACCATATATTTT. Translating gives CASSFGGGVGNTIYF. The variable domain in full, with the rest retrieved from reference TRBV5-5 and TRBJ1-3, is DAGVTQSPTHLIKTRGQQVTLRCSPISGHKSVSWYQQVLGQGPQFIFQYYEKEERGRGNFPDRFSARQFPNYSSELNVNALLLGDSALYLCASSFGGGVGNTIYFGEGSWLTVV.

The chain carries TRBV29-1 and TRBJ1-1; D gene uncertain. V dropped 6 bases and J dropped 3 bases, with 17 bases sitting between them. The CDR3 totals 14 residues. Germline V gene data show CDR1 as SQVTM and CDR2 as ANQGSEA. CDR3 in DNA: TGCAGCGTCCACGCAGGAGGCACAGACACTGAAGCTTTCTTT. Translating it yields CSVHAGGTDTEAFF.

This clone was seen a few times. This sample includes further DNA sequences coding for the same CDR3. The chain has TRBV6-5 and TRBJ1-5, with 9 nucleotides matching TRBD1. The CDR3 is made up of 14 amino acids. J gave up 4 bases and V 6 bases, and 4 bases lay outside the gene matches. The germline CDR1 and CDR2 sequences are MNHEY and SVGAGI. The CDR3 DNA follows: TGTGCCAGCAGCCTGGGGACAGGGAATCAGCCCCAGCATTTT. Protein product: CASSLGTGNQPQHF.

This clone is a singleton in its sample. The chain carries TRBV7-2 and TRBJ2-7; 11 bases are a match to TRBD2. V shed 7 bases, J shed 6 bases, and the junction held 8 bases outside the gene matches. CDR1 SGHTA and CDR2 FQGNSA come from the germline V gene. CDR3 length equals 14 residues. The CDR3 coding sequence is TGTGCCAGCACCCAACTAGCGGGGGTCTCCGAGCAGTACTTC. Encoded protein: CASTQLAGVSEQYF.

In its sample, this clone was seen once. This chain links TRBV10-3 with TRBJ1-5; D is unresolved. The CDR3 is made up of 16 amino acids. V lost 3 bases, J lost 9 bases, and 21 bases lay in between. CDR1 is ENHRY, CDR2 SYGVKD, per germline. The CDR3 coding sequence is TGTGCCATCAGTGAAGGCCCCCCAGATGCCTTAGGGCCCCAGCATTTT. This gives the protein CAISEGPPDALGPQHF.

The chain uses TRBV5-6 and TRBJ1-5; D might be TRBD1 (5 bases). The germline V and J ends were trimmed by 2 bases and 3 bases, with 12 bases remaining between them. Per the germline V gene, CDR1 is SGHDT and CDR2 is YYEEEE. The CDR3 is made up of 15 amino acids. CDR3 amino acids: CASSFKGNPNQPQHF. Written as DNA, the CDR3 is TGTGCCAGCAGCTTCAAGGGGAATCCCAATCAGCCCCAGCATTTT.

This chain uses TRBV9 with TRBJ2-2; 9 bases align to TRBD1. CDR1 SGDLS and CDR2 YYNGEE come from the germline V gene. With 3 bases clipped from V and 1 base from J, the junction kept 4 bases outside the gene matches. There are 16 residues in the CDR3. CDR3 in DNA: TGTGCCAGCAGCGCTTACAGGGGGCAGAACACCGGGGAGCTGTTTTTT. Translation gives CASSAYRGQNTGELFF.

This rearrangement joins TRBV5-1 to TRBJ2-3; TRBD2 matches at 10 bases. V trimming: 0 bases; J trimming: 2 bases; junction bases outside the gene matches: 9. Germline V gene lookup returns CDR1 SGHRS and CDR2 YFSETQ. This CDR3 has 18 residues. The chain's CDR3 is CASSLEALAGDYTDTQYF. CDR3 coding DNA: TGCGCCAGCAGCTTGGAGGCGCTAGCGGGGGATTACACAGATACGCAGTATTTT.

The rearrangement links TRBV27 to TRBJ2-6, with TRBD1 identical over 8 bases. The CDR3 is 18 residues long. Losses at the gene ends were 6 bases for V and 0 bases for J; bases not matched to a gene: 10. Germline lookup yields CDR1 MNHEY and CDR2 SMNVEV (reference sequence). DNA of the CDR3: TGTGCCAGCAGCCACAAGGGACAGGCCCACTCTGGGGCCAACGTCCTGACTTTC. Its translation is CASSHKGQAHSGANVLTF.

The chain carries TRBV7-2 and TRBJ1-3; no definite D call. CDR3 length: 17 residues. The germline V gene encodes CDR1 SGHTA and CDR2 FQGNSA. Trimming stripped 5 bases from V and 0 bases from J, with 17 bases between. As DNA, the CDR3 is TGTGCCAGCAGCCCCCAGCGGGCAGGTCTCTCTGGAAACACCATATATTTT. Translation gives CASSPQRAGLSGNTIYF.

This chain's CDR3 is CASSADRANQPQHF. In DNA, the CDR3 is TGTGCCAGCAGCGCAGACAGGGCCAATCAGCCCCAGCATTTT. J is TRBJ1-5 and V is TRBV11-2, with 7 bases matching TRBD1. In germline, CDR1 is SGHAT, CDR2 FQNNGV. Germline trimming cut 5 bases from V and 3 bases from J; bases unmatched to any gene: 4. The CDR3 runs 14 residues.

The V gene is TRBV29-1, the J gene TRBJ1-1; possibly TRBD1 for D (5 bases). This CDR3 comprises 13 residues. Looked up from germline, CDR1 is SQVTM and CDR2 is ANQGSEA. Trimming shortened V by 7 bases and J by 4 bases, and 16 bases separated the two germline ends. CDR3 sequence: CSGEAGQGTEAFF. The DNA for the CDR3 is TGCAGCGGGGAGGCGGGGCAAGGCACTGAAGCTTTCTTT.

This chain uses TRBV7-8 with TRBJ2-3, with D unclear. The CDR3 length is 13 residues. Germline V gene data show CDR1 as SGHVS and CDR2 as FQNEAQ. Trimming removed 5 bases from V and 1 base from J, with 7 bases in between. The CDR3 DNA sequence: TGTGCCAGCAGCCCAACAGGCACAGATACGCAGTATTTT. As protein: CASSPTGTDTQYF. The whole variable domain, remainder taken from reference TRBV7-8 and TRBJ2-3, is GAGVSQSPRYKVAKRGQDVALRCDPISGHVSLFWYQQALGQGPEFLTYFQNEAQLDKSGLPSDRFFAERPEGSVSTLKIQRTQQEDSAVYLCASSPTGTDTQYFGPGTRLTVL.

The chain links TRBV5-1 to TRBJ2-5; D unresolved. V lost 3 bases to trimming and J lost 5 bases, with 11 bases between them. Germline values: CDR1 SGHRS, CDR2 YFSETQ. The length of the CDR3 is 13 residues. Here the CDR3 DNA reads TGCGCCAGCAGCTCCCCAGGTTTCGAGACCCAGTACTTC. Translation: CASSSPGFETQYF.

The CDR3: CAWSSTGRTREKLFF. The CDR3, as DNA: TGTGCCTGGAGTTCCACAGGCAGAACTCGTGAAAAACTGTTTTTT. This chain uses TRBV30 with TRBJ1-4; maybe TRBD1 (5 bases). The CDR3 is 15 residues long. Germline V gene lookup returns CDR1 GTSNPN and CDR2 SVGIG (reference sequence). Trimming took off 2 bases at V and 7 bases at J, with 17 bases between the two ends. Based on the CDR3 plus reference TRBV30 and TRBJ1-4, the full variable domain is SQTIHQWPATLVQPVGSPLSLECTVEGTSNPNLYWYRQAAGRGLQLLFYSVGIGQISSEVPQNLSASRPQDRQFILSSKKLLLSDSGFYLCAWSSTGRTREKLFFGSGTQLSVL.

In this sample, this clone turned up once. CDR3: CASIEGRGGPSYEQYF. The CDR3 DNA reads TGTGCCAGCATCGAAGGGAGGGGGGGACCCTCTTACGAGCAGTACTTC. This chain uses TRBV2 with TRBJ2-7, with a tentative D call TRBD2 (7 bases). This CDR3 region has 16 residues. Trimming took 7 bases from V and 4 from J, leaving 23 bases between them. Per the germline V gene, CDR1 is SNHLY and CDR2 is FYNNEI.